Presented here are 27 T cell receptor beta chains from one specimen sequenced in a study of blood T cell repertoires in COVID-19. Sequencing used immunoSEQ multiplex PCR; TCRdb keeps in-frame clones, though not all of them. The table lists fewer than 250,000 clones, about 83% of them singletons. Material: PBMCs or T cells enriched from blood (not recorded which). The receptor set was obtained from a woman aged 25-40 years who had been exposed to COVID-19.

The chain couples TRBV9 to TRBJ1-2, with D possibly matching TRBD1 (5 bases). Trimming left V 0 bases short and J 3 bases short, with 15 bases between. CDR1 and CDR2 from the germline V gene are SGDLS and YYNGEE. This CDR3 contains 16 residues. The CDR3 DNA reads TGTGCCAGCAGCGTAGCTACAGGTGGGCTATACTATGGCTACACCTTC. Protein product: CASSVATGGLYYGYTF.

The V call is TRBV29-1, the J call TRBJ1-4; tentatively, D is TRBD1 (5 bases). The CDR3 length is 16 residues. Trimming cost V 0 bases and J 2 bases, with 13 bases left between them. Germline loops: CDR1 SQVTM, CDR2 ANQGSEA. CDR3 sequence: CSVEDRFRGTNEKLFF. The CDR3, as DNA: TGCAGCGTTGAAGACAGGTTCCGGGGGACTAATGAAAAACTGTTTTTT.

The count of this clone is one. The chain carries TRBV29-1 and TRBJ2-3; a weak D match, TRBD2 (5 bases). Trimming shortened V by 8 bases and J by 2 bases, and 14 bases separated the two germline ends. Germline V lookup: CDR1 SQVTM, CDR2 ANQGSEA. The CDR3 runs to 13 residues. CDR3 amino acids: CSLAGRHTDTQYF. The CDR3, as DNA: TGCAGCTTGGCGGGCCGTCACACAGATACGCAGTATTTT.

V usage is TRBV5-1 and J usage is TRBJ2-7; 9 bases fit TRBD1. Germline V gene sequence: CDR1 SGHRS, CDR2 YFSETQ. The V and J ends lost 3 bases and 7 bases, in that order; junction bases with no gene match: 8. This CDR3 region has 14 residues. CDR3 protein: CASSYLGQGREQYF. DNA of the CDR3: TGCGCCAGCAGCTATTTAGGACAGGGGAGAGAGCAGTACTTC.

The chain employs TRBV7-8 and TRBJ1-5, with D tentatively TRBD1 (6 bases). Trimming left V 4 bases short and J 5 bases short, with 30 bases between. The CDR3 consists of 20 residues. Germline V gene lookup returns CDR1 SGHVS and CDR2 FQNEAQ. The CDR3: CASSSRWVASGDLRYQPQHF. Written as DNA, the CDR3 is TGTGCCAGCAGCTCAAGGTGGGTGGCGTCAGGGGATCTTCGTTATCAGCCCCAGCATTTT.

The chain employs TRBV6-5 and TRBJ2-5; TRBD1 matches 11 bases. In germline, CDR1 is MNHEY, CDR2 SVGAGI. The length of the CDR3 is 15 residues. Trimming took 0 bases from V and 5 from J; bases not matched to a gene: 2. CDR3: CASSYSDRGRETQYF. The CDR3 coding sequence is TGTGCCAGCAGTTACTCGGACAGGGGGCGGGAGACCCAGTACTTC.

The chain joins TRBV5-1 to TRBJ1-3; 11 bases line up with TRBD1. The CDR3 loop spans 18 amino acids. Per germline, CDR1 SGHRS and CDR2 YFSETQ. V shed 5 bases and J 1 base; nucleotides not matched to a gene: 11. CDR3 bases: TGCGCCAGCAGTGTCACCGGGACAGGGGGTAGTTCTGGAAACACCATATATTTT. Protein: CASSVTGTGGSSGNTIYF.

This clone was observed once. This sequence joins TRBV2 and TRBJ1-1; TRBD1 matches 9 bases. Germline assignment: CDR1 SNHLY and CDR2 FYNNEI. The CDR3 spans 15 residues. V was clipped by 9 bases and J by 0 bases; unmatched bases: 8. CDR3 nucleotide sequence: TGTGCCAGTAACAGGGGGCTTGGCGTGAACACTGAAGCTTTCTTT. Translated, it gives CASNRGLGVNTEAFF.

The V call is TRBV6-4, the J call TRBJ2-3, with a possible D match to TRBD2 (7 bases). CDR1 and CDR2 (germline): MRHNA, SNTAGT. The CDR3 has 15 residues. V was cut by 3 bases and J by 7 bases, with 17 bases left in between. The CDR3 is CASSEEGGSGNTQYF. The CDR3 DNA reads TGTGCCAGCAGTGAGGAGGGGGGGTCAGGCAATACGCAGTATTTT.

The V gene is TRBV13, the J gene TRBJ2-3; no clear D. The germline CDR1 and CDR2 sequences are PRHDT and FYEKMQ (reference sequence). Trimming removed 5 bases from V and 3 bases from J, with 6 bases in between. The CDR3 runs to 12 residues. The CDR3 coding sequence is TGTGCCAGCAGCCCAGGTACAGATACGCAGTATTTT. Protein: CASSPGTDTQYF.

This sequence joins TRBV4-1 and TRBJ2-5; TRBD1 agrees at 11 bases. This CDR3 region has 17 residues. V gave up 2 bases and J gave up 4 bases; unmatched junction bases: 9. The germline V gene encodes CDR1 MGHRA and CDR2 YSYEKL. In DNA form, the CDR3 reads TGCGCCAGCAGCCAACAAGACGGGACAGGGGGTCGAGAGACCCAGTACTTC. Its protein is CASSQQDGTGGRETQYF.

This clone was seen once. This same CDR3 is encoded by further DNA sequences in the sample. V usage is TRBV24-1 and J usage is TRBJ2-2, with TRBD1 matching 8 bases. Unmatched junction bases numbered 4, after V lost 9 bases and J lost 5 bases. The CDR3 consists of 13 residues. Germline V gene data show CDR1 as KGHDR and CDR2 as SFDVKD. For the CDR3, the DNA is TGTGCCACCTCCCGGACAGGGACCGGGGAGCTGTTTTTT. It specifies CATSRTGTGELFF.

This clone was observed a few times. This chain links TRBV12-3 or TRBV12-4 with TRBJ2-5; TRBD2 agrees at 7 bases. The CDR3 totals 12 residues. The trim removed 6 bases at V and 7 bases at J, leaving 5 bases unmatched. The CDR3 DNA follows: TGTGCCAGCAGAGCGGGACTGGGGACCCAGTACTTC. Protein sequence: CASRAGLGTQYF.

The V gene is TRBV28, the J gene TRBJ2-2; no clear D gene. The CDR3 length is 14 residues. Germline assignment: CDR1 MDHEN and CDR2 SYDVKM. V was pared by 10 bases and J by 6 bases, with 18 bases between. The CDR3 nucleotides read TGTGCCACCACCCTTGGCAGTTTTTCCGGGGAGCTGTTTTTT. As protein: CATTLGSFSGELFF.

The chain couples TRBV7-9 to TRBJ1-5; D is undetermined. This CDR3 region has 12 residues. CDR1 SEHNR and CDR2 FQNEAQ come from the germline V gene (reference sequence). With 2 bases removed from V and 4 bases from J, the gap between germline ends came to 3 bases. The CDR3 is CASSLLNQPQHF. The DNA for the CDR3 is TGTGCCAGCAGCTTACTGAATCAGCCCCAGCATTTT.

In nucleotides, the CDR3 is TGTGCCAGCATTCGCAGGGGCCCCTACGAGCAGTACTTC. This encodes CASIRRGPYEQYF. The chain employs TRBV2 and TRBJ2-7; perhaps TRBD1 as D (6 bases). The germline gives CDR1 SNHLY, CDR2 FYNNEI. V was trimmed by 7 bases and J by 2 bases, leaving 12 bases between them. CDR3 length equals 13 residues.

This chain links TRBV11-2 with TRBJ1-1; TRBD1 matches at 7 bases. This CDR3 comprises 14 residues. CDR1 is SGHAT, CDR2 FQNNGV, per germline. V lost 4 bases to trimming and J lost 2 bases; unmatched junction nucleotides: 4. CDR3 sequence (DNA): TGTGCCAGCAGCTCGGGACAGAAAAACACTGAAGCTTTCTTT. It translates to CASSSGQKNTEAFF.

The CDR3 sequence: CASSFSPSGGARELFF. CDR3 coding DNA: TGTGCCAGCAGCTTTTCGCCTAGCGGGGGGGCCCGGGAGCTGTTTTTT. The chain is built from TRBV5-5 and TRBJ2-2, with 12 positions matching TRBD2. This CDR3 region has 16 residues. Germline lookup yields CDR1 SGHKS and CDR2 YYEKEE (reference sequence). The V gene end was trimmed by 2 bases and the J gene end by 9 bases; junction bases not matched to a gene: 8. The entire variable domain, with the rest obtained from reference TRBV5-5 and TRBJ2-2, is as follows: DAGVTQSPTHLIKTRGQQVTLRCSPISGHKSVSWYQQVLGQGPQFIFQYYEKEERGRGNFPDRFSARQFPNYSSELNVNALLLGDSALYLCASSFSPSGGARELFFGEGSRLTVL.

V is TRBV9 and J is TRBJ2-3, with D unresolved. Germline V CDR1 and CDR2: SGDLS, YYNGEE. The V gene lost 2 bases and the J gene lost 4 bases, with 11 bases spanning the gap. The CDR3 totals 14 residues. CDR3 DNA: TGTGCCAGCAGCGTGGGTAGCACTGCAGATACGCAGTATTTT. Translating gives CASSVGSTADTQYF.

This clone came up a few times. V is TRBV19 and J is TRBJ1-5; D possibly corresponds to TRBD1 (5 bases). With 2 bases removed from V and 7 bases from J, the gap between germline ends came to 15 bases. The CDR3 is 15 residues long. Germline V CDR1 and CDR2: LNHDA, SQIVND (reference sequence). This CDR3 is CASSITRVRMQPQHF. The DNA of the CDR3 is TGTGCCAGTAGTATAACCAGGGTCAGGATGCAGCCCCAGCATTTT.

Here the CDR3 reads CASRPWGGGTEAFF. DNA of the CDR3: TGTGCCAGCAGGCCTTGGGGGGGAGGCACTGAAGCTTTCTTT. The rearrangement uses TRBV6-5 and TRBJ1-1; maybe TRBD1 (5 bases). The length of the CDR3 is 14 residues. With 6 bases removed from V and 4 bases from J, the gap between germline ends came to 15 bases. Germline V CDR1 and CDR2: MNHEY, SVGAGI.

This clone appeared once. CDR3 loop: CASSIGQGSYEQYF. The CDR3 nucleotides are TGTGCCAGTAGTATAGGACAGGGGTCCTACGAGCAGTACTTC. V usage is TRBV19 and J usage is TRBJ2-7, with 8 positions matching TRBD1. The CDR3 covers 14 residues. Germline values: CDR1 LNHDA, CDR2 SQIVND (reference sequence). Trimming removed 1 base from V and 1 base from J; junction bases left unmatched: 0.

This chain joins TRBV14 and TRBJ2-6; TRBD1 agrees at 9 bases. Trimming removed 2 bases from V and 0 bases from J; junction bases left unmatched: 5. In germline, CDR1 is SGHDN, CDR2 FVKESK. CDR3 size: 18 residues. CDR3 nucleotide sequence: TGTGCCAGCAGCCAAAGACAGGGGGGAAGCTCTGGGGCCAACGTCCTGACTTTC. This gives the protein CASSQRQGGSSGANVLTF.

The CDR3 region is CASSPGQGVEAFF. CDR3 sequence (DNA): TGTGCCAGCAGTCCGGGACAGGGCGTTGAAGCTTTCTTT. The genes are TRBV12-3 or TRBV12-4 and TRBJ1-1; 9 bases align to TRBD1. The ends lost 5 bases at V and 7 bases at J; junction bases unmatched: 5. The CDR3 extends over 13 amino acids.

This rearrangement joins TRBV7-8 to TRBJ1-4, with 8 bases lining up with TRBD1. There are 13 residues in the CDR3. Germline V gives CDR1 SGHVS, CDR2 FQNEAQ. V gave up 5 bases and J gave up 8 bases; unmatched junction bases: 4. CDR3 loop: CASSVRGREKLFF. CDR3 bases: TGTGCCAGCAGCGTCAGGGGGCGGGAAAAACTGTTTTTT.

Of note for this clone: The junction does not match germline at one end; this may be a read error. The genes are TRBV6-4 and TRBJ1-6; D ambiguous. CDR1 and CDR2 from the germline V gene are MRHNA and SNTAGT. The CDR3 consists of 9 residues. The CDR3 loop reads CASKPGSSF. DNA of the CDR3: TGTGCCAGCAAGCCGGGGTCGAGCTTT.

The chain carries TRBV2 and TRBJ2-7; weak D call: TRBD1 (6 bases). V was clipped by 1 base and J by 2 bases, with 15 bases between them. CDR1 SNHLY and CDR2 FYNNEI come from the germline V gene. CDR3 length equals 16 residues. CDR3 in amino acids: CASSEGPGTPTYEQYF. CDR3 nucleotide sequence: TGTGCCAGCAGTGAAGGTCCGGGGACACCTACCTACGAGCAGTACTTC. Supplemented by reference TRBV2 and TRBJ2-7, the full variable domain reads EPEVTQTPSHQVTQMGQEVILRCVPISNHLYFYWYRQILGQKVEFLVSFYNNEISEKSEIFDDQFSVERPDGSNFTLKIRSTKLEDSAMYFCASSEGPGTPTYEQYFGPGTRLTVT.